The 21 T cell receptor beta chains given below trace back to one sample, sequenced in a study of control samples from healthy donors and cancer patients. Assay: immunoSEQ multiplex PCR; the TCRdb copy retains only in-frame clones and omits some. The table lists about 98,000 clones, 82% of them singletons, with 2% to 2.5% in the top ten. Specimen: blood. These receptors came from a man between 60 and 70 years old in good health.

V is TRBV29-1 and J is TRBJ1-2, with D uncertain. V shed 6 bases and J shed 4 bases, with 18 bases lying between them. CDR3 length: 14 amino acids. Germline lookup yields CDR1 SQVTM and CDR2 ANQGSEA. For the CDR3, the DNA is TGCAGCGTAGTCCCCCCCGACGGATCCTATGGCTACACCTTC. Protein: CSVVPPDGSYGYTF.

A remark on this clone: The junction does not match germline at one end; this may be a read error. The chain has TRBV11-2 and TRBJ2-1; 10 positions match TRBD2. The CDR3 runs 16 residues. Per the germline V gene, CDR1 is SGHAT and CDR2 is FQNNGV. CDR3 region: CANSLRLAGRNNEQFF. The CDR3 DNA reads TGTGCCAACAGCTTACGACTAGCGGGCCGAAACAATGAGCAGTTCTTC.

The rearrangement joins TRBV6-6 to TRBJ1-5; D unresolved. Trimming pared 6 bases from V and 9 bases from J, leaving 21 bases between. Germline loops: CDR1 MNHNY, CDR2 SVGAGI (reference sequence). This CDR3 comprises 15 residues. CDR3 protein: CASRGSQILVGPQHF. CDR3 nucleotides: TGTGCCAGCAGGGGGTCACAGATCCTCGTCGGGCCCCAGCATTTT.

V is TRBV30 and J is TRBJ2-1, with TRBD2 identical over 8 bases. This CDR3 is 15 amino acids long. Germline trimming cut 0 bases from V and 3 bases from J; bases unmatched to any gene: 4. The germline V gene has CDR1 GTSNPN and CDR2 SVGIG (reference sequence). CDR3 in DNA: TGTGCCTGGAGTGTACCGGGAGGGGGCTACAATGAGCAGTTCTTC. It translates to CAWSVPGGGYNEQFF. The entire variable domain, with the rest obtained from reference TRBV30 and TRBJ2-1, is as follows: SQTIHQWPATLVQPVGSPLSLECTVEGTSNPNLYWYRQAAGRGLQLLFYSVGIGQISSEVPQNLSASRPQDRQFILSSKKLLLSDSGFYLCAWSVPGGGYNEQFFGPGTRLTVL.

This clone was picked up one time. This chain connects TRBV12-3 or TRBV12-4 to TRBJ2-7, with 7 bases lining up with TRBD1. This CDR3 is 12 amino acids long. Trimming cost V 6 bases and J 4 bases; bases outside gene matches: 3. CDR3 residues: CASSPGQYEQYF. In DNA, the CDR3 is TGTGCCAGCAGCCCGGGACAGTACGAGCAGTACTTC.

This clone was counted a single time. The chain has TRBV6-2 or TRBV6-3 and TRBJ2-7; D not certain. The CDR3 is 19 residues long. Deletions cut 2 bases from V and 3 bases from J, with 26 bases between. Germline V lookup: CDR1 MNHEY, CDR2 SVGEGT. CDR3 in amino acids: CASSYLRTAPAGRNYEQYF. The CDR3 coding sequence is TGTGCCAGCAGTTACCTTCGTACCGCTCCGGCCGGCAGGAACTACGAGCAGTACTTC.

The CDR3 nucleotides read TGTGCCAGCAGCTTACGGTTCAATCAGCCCCAGCATTTT. Amino acids: CASSLRFNQPQHF. The V gene is TRBV7-2, the J gene TRBJ1-5, with D hard to call. CDR1 SGHTA and CDR2 FQGNSA come from the germline V gene. This CDR3 contains 13 residues. The V gene lost 2 bases and the J gene lost 3 bases, with 5 bases spanning the gap.

This clone has only a few counts. The CDR3 reads CAWSVRSGTEAFF. CDR3 DNA sequence: TGTGCCTGGAGTGTCAGGAGCGGCACTGAAGCTTTCTTT. The J gene is TRBJ1-1, the V gene TRBV30; the D is unclear. The CDR3 totals 13 residues. Germline V gene lookup returns CDR1 GTSNPN and CDR2 SVGIG (reference sequence). Trimming shortened V by 0 bases and J by 4 bases, and 9 bases separated the two germline ends.

With regard to this clone: Distinct nucleotide sequences in the sample also encode this CDR3. The rearrangement uses TRBV28 and TRBJ2-7, with no clear D. The CDR3 is 11 residues long. Between the trimmed V and J ends, which lost 5 bases and 3 bases, there was a span of 5 bases. Germline loops: CDR1 MDHEN, CDR2 SYDVKM. CDR3 nucleotide sequence: TGTGCCAGCAGTCGGTTCTACGAGCAGTACTTC. It codes for CASSRFYEQYF.

CDR3 coding DNA: TGTGCCAGTGGACAGTTTAGCAATCAGCCCCAGCATTTT. Residues: CASGQFSNQPQHF. V is TRBV19 and J is TRBJ1-5; tentatively, D is TRBD1 (6 bases). Trimming took off 8 bases at V and 0 bases at J, with 8 bases between the two ends. Germline CDR1 reads LNHDA; CDR2 reads SQIVND (reference sequence). The CDR3 totals 13 residues.

The rearrangement links TRBV7-2 to TRBJ1-6; weak D call: TRBD1 (5 bases). Germline CDR1 is SGHTA and CDR2 is FQGNSA. Trimming shortened V by 5 bases and J by 10 bases, and 9 bases separated the two germline ends. The CDR3 runs to 12 residues. The CDR3 protein is CASSPWDSPLHF. The CDR3 DNA reads TGTGCCAGCAGCCCGTGGGACTCACCCCTCCACTTT.

V usage is TRBV11-2 and J usage is TRBJ1-4; 10 nucleotides agree with TRBD1. There are 15 residues in the CDR3. The V gene end was trimmed by 3 bases and the J gene end by 7 bases; junction bases not matched to a gene: 5. CDR1 is SGHAT and CDR2 is FQNNGV in the germline V gene. The CDR3 bases are TGTGCCAGCAGCTTCCCGACAGGGGGCGGTGAAAAACTGTTTTTT. This gives the protein CASSFPTGGGEKLFF. Complete variable domain (other parts from reference TRBV11-2 and TRBJ1-4): EAGVAQSPRYKIIEKRQSVAFWCNPISGHATLYWYQQILGQGPKLLIQFQNNGVVDDSQLPKDRFSAERLKGVDSTLKIQPAKLEDSAVYLCASSFPTGGGEKLFFGSGTQLSVL.

V is TRBV25-1 and J is TRBJ2-2, with D perhaps matching TRBD1 (6 bases). Per germline, CDR1 MGHDK and CDR2 SYGVNS. V shed 6 bases and J shed 3 bases, with 17 bases lying between them. CDR3 size: 16 residues. The CDR3 protein is CASRDDRLLDTGELFF. The CDR3 bases are TGTGCCAGCAGGGACGACAGGCTATTGGACACCGGGGAGCTGTTTTTT.

This clone was picked up a small number of times. The chain employs TRBV6-5 and TRBJ2-5; 9 bases are a match to TRBD2. The length of the CDR3 is 15 residues. V trimming: 7 bases; J trimming: 3 bases; junction bases outside the gene matches: 9. Germline CDR1 MNHEY, CDR2 SVGAGI. In DNA, the CDR3 is TGTGCCAGCATGGTTTTTGGCGGGAGGGAAGAGACCCAGTACTTC. Its protein product is CASMVFGGREETQYF.

The chain uses TRBV6-5 and TRBJ2-1, with 7 bases aligning to TRBD2. The CDR3 is 15 residues long. The V gene end was trimmed by 2 bases and the J gene end by 4 bases; junction bases not matched to a gene: 5. CDR1 is MNHEY, CDR2 SVGAGI, per germline. CDR3 sequence (DNA): TGTGCCAGCAGTTACGCGGGAGTAGGTTACAATGAGCAGTTCTTC. Translating gives CASSYAGVGYNEQFF.

The chain employs TRBV7-8 and TRBJ1-5; 7 nucleotides align to TRBD1. The germline V gene encodes CDR1 SGHVS and CDR2 FQNEAQ. Trimming at V came to 6 bases and at J to 3 bases, leaving 8 bases not matched to a gene. This CDR3 is built from 15 residues. The CDR3 DNA reads as TGTGCCAGCAGACAGGGGCGGGCCACCAATCAGCCCCAGCATTTT. Amino acid sequence: CASRQGRATNQPQHF.

This chain links TRBV6-6 with TRBJ1-4, with D perhaps TRBD1 (6 bases). The CDR3 contains 16 residues. V lost 7 bases, J lost 5 bases, and 20 bases lay in between. Germline lookup yields CDR1 MNHNY and CDR2 SVGAGI (reference sequence). The DNA for the CDR3 is TGTGCCAGCACCGGGGGCCGCTACGACCTCAATGAAAAACTGTTTTTT. Translating it yields CASTGGRYDLNEKLFF.

The chain uses TRBV5-1 and TRBJ2-5; 9 bases line up with TRBD2. V shed 0 bases and J 2 bases; nucleotides not matched to a gene: 5. Germline values: CDR1 SGHRS, CDR2 YFSETQ. CDR3 length: 16 residues. The CDR3 DNA is TGCGCCAGCAGCTTGGAAAGTAGCGGGAGTCAAGAGACCCAGTACTTC. Protein: CASSLESSGSQETQYF.

The CDR3 DNA follows: TGTGCCAGCAGTCGGACAGGGACCTATACGCAGTATTTT. Protein: CASSRTGTYTQYF. This rearrangement joins TRBV27 to TRBJ2-3, with 8 bases that match TRBD1. Losses at the gene ends were 5 bases for V and 7 bases for J; bases not matched to a gene: 5. The CDR3 length is 13 residues. CDR1 is MNHEY, CDR2 SMNVEV, per germline (reference sequence).

The rearrangement joins TRBV7-3 to TRBJ2-1, with no clear D. V dropped 5 bases and J dropped 2 bases, with 13 bases sitting between them. Germline V gene sequence: CDR1 SGHTA, CDR2 FQGTGA. The CDR3 extends over 15 amino acids. The CDR3 is CASSPGFQAYNEQFF. CDR3 bases: TGTGCCAGCAGCCCAGGCTTTCAGGCCTACAATGAGCAGTTCTTC.

The genes are TRBV3-1 (or the pseudogene TRBV3-2) and TRBJ1-3; the D is unclear. The CDR3 length is 15 residues. Germline V CDR1 and CDR2: LGHDT, YNNKEL (reference sequence). V was pared by 2 bases and J by 0 bases, with 8 bases between. The CDR3 DNA follows: TGTGCCAGCAGCCAAACCCCGTACTCTGGAAACACCATATATTTT. Translating gives CASSQTPYSGNTIYF.